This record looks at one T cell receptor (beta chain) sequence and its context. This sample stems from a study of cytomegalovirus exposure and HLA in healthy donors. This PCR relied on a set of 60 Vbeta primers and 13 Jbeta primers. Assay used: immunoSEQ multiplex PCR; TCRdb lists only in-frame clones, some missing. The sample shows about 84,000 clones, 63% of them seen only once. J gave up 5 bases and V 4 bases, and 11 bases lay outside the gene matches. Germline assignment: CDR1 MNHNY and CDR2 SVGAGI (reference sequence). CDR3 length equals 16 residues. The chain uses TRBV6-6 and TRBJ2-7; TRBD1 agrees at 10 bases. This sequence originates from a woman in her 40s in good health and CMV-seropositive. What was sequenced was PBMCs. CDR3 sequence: CASSSIPGQGFNEQYF. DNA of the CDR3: TGTGCCAGCAGTTCTATACCGGGACAGGGGTTTAACGAGCAGTACTTC.